Listed below are T cell receptor beta chains from one sample, sequenced in a study of Graves' ophthalmopathy and Graves' hyperthyroidism. TCRdb called the multiplex PCR reads again in MiXCR, with one record for every CDR3 protein. The repertoire holds about 220,000 distinct CDR3 sequences, with around a fifth as singletons. The sequenced material came from peripheral blood. The receptor set was obtained from a woman between 45 and 65 years old with Graves' ophthalmopathy. Each CDR3 is given with its conserved first and last residue. A D gene is named only where the DNA matches it firmly. The size of a clone is reported for some rows only, either as once, few or many, or as a class for expanded clones.

clone_size d_call j_call v_call cdr3_length cdr3_aa cdr3_nt
many . TRBJ2-3 TRBV7-3 13 CASSLSSLDTQYF TGTGCCAGCAGCTTATCGTCGCTCGATACGCAGTATTTT
few TRBD1 TRBJ2-7 TRBV7-2 14 CASSTRTGYYEQYF TGTGCCAGCAGCACCAGGACAGGGTACTACGAGCAGTACTTC
many . TRBJ1-1 TRBV2 13 CASSVRENTEAFF TGTGCCAGCAGTGTTCGTGAAAACACTGAAGCTTTCTTT
. TRBD1 TRBJ2-7 TRBV5-1 16 CASSLSLGQGRYEQYF TGCGCCAGCAGCTTGAGCCTGGGACAGGGAAGGTACGAGCAGTACTTC
many TRBD1 TRBJ1-2 TRBV5-1 15 CASSPGQGLSYGYTF TGCGCCAGCAGCCCGGGACAGGGACTTTCCTATGGCTACACCTTC
many TRBD2 TRBJ2-3 TRBV7-8 20 CASSTEQGRGGTSAKDTQYF TGTGCCAGCAGCACCGAACAGGGGAGGGGTGGGACTAGCGCGAAGGATACGCAGTATTTT
. . TRBJ1-2 TRBV7-2 14 CASSLLEANYGYTF TGTGCCAGCAGCTTATTGGAGGCGAACTATGGCTACACCTTC
few . TRBJ1-2 TRBV2 14 CASSDQGQGWGYTF TGTGCCAGCAGTGACCAGGGGCAGGGATGGGGCTACACCTTC
many . TRBJ1-2 TRBV9 13 CASSARTDYGYTF TGTGCCAGCAGCGCGCGGACGGACTATGGCTACACCTTC
many TRBD1 TRBJ2-7 TRBV6-5 15 CASSFVQGASYEQYF TGTGCCAGCAGTTTTGTACAGGGGGCATCCTACGAGCAGTACTTC
many . TRBJ2-7 TRBV12-3/TRBV12-4 14 CASSLGTVLGEQYF TGTGCCAGCAGTTTAGGGACAGTCTTAGGCGAGCAGTACTTC
. . TRBJ2-7 TRBV28 16 CASSPTPTGGGREQYF TGTGCCAGCAGTCCCACTCCAACAGGGGGCGGGAGGGAGCAGTACTTC
few . TRBJ2-7 TRBV3-1 14 CASSQKDTYYEQYF TGTGCCAGCAGCCAAAAGGACACTTACTACGAGCAGTACTTC
. . TRBJ2-7 TRBV12-5 14 CASVQAGITYEQYF TGTGCTAGTGTCCAAGCGGGCATCACCTACGAGCAGTACTTC
. . TRBJ1-1 TRBV28 15 CASRVTGALNTEAFF TGTGCCAGCCGCGTGACGGGGGCGCTCAACACTGAAGCTTTCTTT
. TRBD1 TRBJ1-1 TRBV6-1 16 CASSRDRGFLSTEAFF TGTGCCAGCAGTAGGGACAGGGGGTTTTTATCCACTGAAGCTTTCTTT
. . TRBJ2-7 TRBV4-2 15 CASSQVTRETGEQYF TGTGCCAGCAGCCAAGTTACCAGGGAAACAGGGGAGCAGTACTTC
many . TRBJ2-2 TRBV19 14 CASSGAANTGELFF TGTGCCAGTAGTGGTGCCGCGAACACCGGGGAGCTGTTTTTT
few . TRBJ2-5 TRBV5-1 14 CASTNPQGGETQYF TGCGCCAGCACTAATCCCCAGGGGGGAGAGACCCAGTACTTC
many . TRBJ1-2 TRBV2 15 CASSEARAAMFGYTF TGTGCCAGCAGTGAAGCGCGGGCAGCTATGTTTGGCTACACCTTC
many TRBD1 TRBJ2-5 TRBV5-1 15 CASSADRGRTETQYF TGCGCCAGCAGCGCAGACAGGGGGCGAACGGAGACCCAGTACTTC
. TRBD2 TRBJ2-5 TRBV3-1 14 CASRQSGREETQYF TGTGCCAGCAGACAAAGCGGGAGGGAAGAGACCCAGTACTTC
many TRBD1 TRBJ2-7 TRBV6-5 12 CASGQGPYEQYF TGTGCCAGCGGACAGGGGCCCTACGAGCAGTACTTC
. . TRBJ1-5 TRBV7-6 13 CASSVRYNQPQHF TGTGCCAGCAGCGTACGGTACAATCAGCCCCAGCATTTT
many . TRBJ2-4 TRBV20-1 15 CSAISSRAAKNIQYF TGCAGTGCTATAAGTAGCAGGGCAGCCAAAAACATTCAGTACTTC
. . TRBJ2-2 TRBV29-1 11 CSVFSVGELFF TGCAGCGTTTTTAGTGTCGGGGAGCTGTTTTTT
. . TRBJ1-1 TRBV20-1 12 CSAVRLDTEAFF TGCAGTGCCGTAAGACTGGACACTGAAGCTTTCTTT
many TRBD1 TRBJ1-1 TRBV2 15 CASVWDRPSFTEAFF TGTGCCAGCGTATGGGACAGGCCGTCTTTCACTGAAGCTTTCTTT
few TRBD2 TRBJ2-5 TRBV27 14 CASSSSGAHFTQYF TGTGCCAGCAGTTCGAGCGGGGCCCACTTTACCCAGTACTTC
. . TRBJ2-5 TRBV10-3 13 CAISEEYQETRYF TGTGCCATCAGTGAGGAGTACCAAGAGACCCGGTACTTC
many TRBD2 TRBJ2-7 TRBV20-1 14 CSAGNSGSVNEQYF TGCAGTGCTGGTAATAGCGGGAGCGTAAACGAGCAGTACTTC
. . TRBJ1-2 TRBV28 12 CASSGANYGYTF TGTGCCAGCAGTGGGGCTAACTATGGCTACACCTTC
many . TRBJ2-5 TRBV19 15 CASSETGTNQETQYF TGTGCCAGTAGTGAGACCGGGACAAACCAAGAGACCCAGTACTTC
many TRBD2 TRBJ2-7 TRBV5-1 14 CASSFISSGSEQYF TGCGCCAGCAGCTTTATTTCTAGCGGGAGCGAGCAGTACTTC
many . TRBJ1-1 TRBV19 14 CASSIGTVNTEAFF TGTGCCAGTAGTATAGGTACAGTGAACACTGAAGCTTTCTTT
many TRBD2 TRBJ2-2 TRBV20-1 17 CSARGLAGPSNTGELFF TGCAGTGCTAGGGGACTAGCGGGACCGTCTAACACCGGGGAGCTGTTTTTT
many TRBD2 TRBJ2-7 TRBV11-2 13 CASSRGLAYEQYF TGTGCCAGCAGCCGGGGACTAGCTTACGAGCAGTACTTC
many TRBD2 TRBJ2-2 TRBV7-9 15 CASSLGDYPSGGLFF TGTGCCAGCAGCTTAGGGGACTACCCGTCTGGAGGGCTGTTTTTT
. . TRBJ1-2 TRBV15 14 CATSRDYTAYGYTF TGTGCCACCAGCAGAGATTACACAGCCTATGGCTACACCTTC
many . TRBJ1-2 TRBV6-1 12 CATQQGGYGYTF TGTGCCACCCAACAGGGAGGTTATGGCTACACCTTC